The source of this TCR beta chain is a study of cytomegalovirus exposure and HLA in healthy donors (TCRdb year 2017). As for the study more broadly: An earlier analysis of more than 550 of the donors reported 276 Gb of sequence data and 117 million unique TCR beta sequences obtained from about 179 million T cells. Among about 400 genotyped donors of the cohort, an average of around 250,000 unique TCR beta nucleotide sequences was sequenced per donor, of which about 18% were non-productive. Along with the approximately 700-subject first cohort, a separate validation cohort of 120 different subjects was used. The study was designed to test whether signatures of past pathogen exposure could be identified by cataloging public T cell receptors. An earlier analysis of 500 to 650 of the donors applied high-throughput TCR beta sequencing to assess whether each TCR beta V gene segment acted as functional or pseudogenic. To predict cytomegalovirus infection status, the study combined high-throughput TCR immunosequencing, statistical association of individual TCRs with disease status, and machine learning. Roughly 5 DR-DQ haplotypes were handled as single units for association and clustering because linkage in the cohort was strong. To study patterns of TCR occurrence, a later analysis re-analyzed previously published TCR beta repertoires from more than 550 donors and added high-resolution HLA genotyping. Approximately 310 gigabases of sequencing data and 70 million to 100 million unique TCR sequences made up an early release that covered over 550 HLA-typed donors. Typing coverage differed by locus: A, B, C, DRB1 and DQB1 were typed in roughly 620-630 donors, DQA1 in 522, DPA1 in around 600, and DPB1 in 450 to 490. HLA typing included class I and class II loci at four-digit resolution. The study used immunosequencing to profile the T cell repertoires of hundreds of subjects and linked those repertoires to cytomegalovirus serostatus. Donor age, sex, ethnicity and CMV serostatus were collected together with the repertoire data. Of the roughly 390 genotyped donors, 81% were placed in the genetic ancestry cluster associated with self-reported Caucasian donors. Genome-wide SNP genotypes for about 55% of the 666 donors were used in a later genetic analysis, which treated that subset as a discovery cohort. Rather than drawing on any new phenotypic data, the later analysis identified candidate immune exposures from TCR beta sequences and the way those sequences occurred across donors. Every repertoire in the discovery cohort had been generated on one and the same sequencing platform. The investigation overall reported the following: The classifier was reported to diagnose cytomegalovirus status with high specificity and sensitivity in both the original cohort and the validation cohort. Most TCR sequences were seen in very few donors, while some public TCRs were found in many individuals. Specific HLA alleles were associated with some 15,000 TCR beta sequences at a false discovery rate of 0.05 in a later analysis. Because counts were too low, seventeen rarely observed V segments, including chromosome 9 orphons, were excluded from the earlier analysis of several hundred of the donors. A further reported finding was that TCR beta sequences accurately predicted the HLA-A and HLA-B alleles for most subjects in the first cohort. In a later analysis, several top co-occurrence clusters were reported to appear linked to parvovirus B19, influenza, CMV and Epstein-Barr virus. A group of highly shared sequence variants was considered likely to be a technical artifact of the sequencing pipeline. Broadly in line with IMGT annotations, most TCR beta V segments showed up in productive rearrangements about 87% or about 30% of the time in an earlier analysis of 450 to 600 of the donors. Linkage disequilibrium might explain the correlated functional status among segregating V segments, but an unknown experimental factor could not be excluded. According to a later analysis, TCR association rates differed among HLA loci, with DRB1 alleles showing the most associated TCRs and HLA-C alleles showing the fewest. Immune exposure information for the cohort was limited to CMV serostatus. A total of 150 to 200 TCR beta chains were listed by the study as associated with cytomegalovirus. Because the 87-base-pair reads could not distinguish some IMGT-functional V segments, including TRBV6-2 and TRBV6-3, those segments were excluded. In vitro tests confirmed that a few of the cytomegalovirus-associated TCR beta chains recognize cytomegalovirus antigens. In a later analysis, most CMV-associated TCR beta chains were found to appear HLA-restricted, with HLA associations seemingly driven largely by CMV exposure. Sequencing depth was assumed to be roughly uniform across donors in the presence/absence analyses, though that assumption may not hold. When HLA alleles, especially DR and DQ, strongly co-occurred, TCR associations were difficult to assign to individual alleles. V-gene and J-gene trimming of TCR beta chains was associated with a missense DCLRE1C variant in a later genetic analysis, and the association was replicated in an independent cohort. According to a later genetic analysis, donors in an Asian-associated ancestry cluster had fewer N-insertions in productive TCRs than the approximately 690-donor mean. In this cohort, only TCR beta chains were sequenced, and detectable features were limited by the absence of alpha or paired-chain data. The authors suggested that the approach could potentially be generalized to other disease states and immunological phenotypes. Because some donors lacked HLA typing at each locus, the association tests relied only on the typed subset. In a later analysis, HLA-associated TCR beta chains showed more clonal expansion and lower generation probabilities than non-associated chains that were equally common.

Library preparation employed the immunoSEQ multiplex PCR assay. The multiplex PCR relied on a mix of 60 forward primers for TCR Vbeta segments and 13 reverse primers for TCR Jbeta segments. The CDR3 region of rearranged TCR beta genes was amplified from genomic DNA by a multiplex PCR assay. The Illumina HiSeq System was used to sequence the amplified TCR beta libraries as 87-base-pair reads. The original pipeline was this. Across the 600 to 700 repertoires, a later analysis counted 78 million or so unique TCR beta chains, approximately 10 million of which were shared by at least two donors. Raw reads were error-corrected and collapsed into unique sequences by a nearest-neighbor algorithm in which closely related sequences were merged to remove PCR and sequencing errors. CDR3 sequences were aligned to IMGT reference sequences to assign V, D and J gene segments. For a sequence to be retained, at least a six-nucleotide match to both a V gene segment and a J gene segment was required. A rearrangement was called productive if the CDR3 had no stop codons and remained in frame with V and J, and every other rearrangement was called non-productive. CDR3 was defined according to IMGT convention as the region running from the second conserved V-encoded cysteine to the conserved J-encoded phenylalanine. The earlier analysis of 550 to 650 of the donors excluded any sequence lacking an unambiguous match to a single V gene segment. An earlier analysis of some 610 of the donors called V segments functional above 56.7% productive rearrangements and segregating when the between-donor standard deviation exceeded 5%. A statistical classification framework was built to diagnose cytomegalovirus status from the catalog of TCR beta chain sequences. A later analysis assigned V and J genes by comparing TCR nucleotide sequences with IMGT/GENE-DB human TR gene sequences. Using the TCRdist pipeline, a later analysis assigned CDR3 sequences along with most-parsimonious VDJ recombination scenarios. In a later analysis, every TCR beta chain was defined by the combination of its CDR3 amino acid sequence and its V-gene family, and reads without a unique V-gene family were dropped. In a later analysis, fewer than 600 highly shared, low-generation-probability nucleotide sequences were removed to address suspected cross-contamination and a sequencing artifact. In a later analysis, a clonal expansion index for each public chain was calculated from normalized within-repertoire ranks of inferred template counts. In a later analysis, generation probabilities were computed using a VDJ recombination model fitted to out-of-frame rearrangements, and the results were checked against IGoR. Hypergeometric tests were used in a later analysis to score TCR-TCR, TCR-HLA and TCR-CMV co-occurrence, with a repertoire-size bias correction applied to the TCR pairs. In a later analysis, false discovery rates were estimated by permuting HLA or CMV assignments 20 times. In a later analysis, co-occurring TCRs were grouped with DBSCAN, and TCRdist sequence similarity was added when clustering was performed within HLA-allele-positive subsets. For co-occurrence clustering, repertoires with fewer than 30,000 or more than 120,000 public chains were excluded, along with roughly 5 repertoires with anomalous nucleotide sharing. In its TCRdb copy, this immuneACCESS table keeps in-frame sequences only and misses some clones. Where compared with another copy, unresolved V genes explain less than half of these, and the others have no known cause. V, J and clone size reflect that table, while D and trimming were determined from the DNA. This sample lists 100,000 or so clones; 70% to 80% were detected once. Clones ranked in the top ten supply 2.1% of the sample.

As regards this clone: Its antigen remains unidentified. No base-level quality is on record; no much larger clone is a single base apart.

CDR3 length: 14 amino acids, cysteine to phenylalanine. The DNA shown is the 42-base CDR3, in frame from base 1. Per the germline V gene, SQVTM is the CDR1 and ANQGSEA is the CDR2. Trimming costs V 6 bases and J 1 base, and their ends lie 15 bases apart. The cohort was made up of roughly 670 healthy bone marrow donors. Cohort members were all nominally healthy when sampled, although unrecorded immune exposures were likely present. The donor tested CMV seronegative, placing the donor among the 350 to 400 seronegative members of the cohort. A peripheral blood sample was collected from each donor, and TCR beta sequencing was performed on peripheral blood mononuclear cells. Genomic DNA extraction from the blood cell samples was performed with the Qiagen DNeasy Blood Extraction Kit.

The sequence is built from TRBV29-1 and TRBJ2-5, with a weak D call of TRBD1 (5 bases match). The specimen sequenced was PBMCs. The sequence came from a man aged 30 to 39 in good health and CMV-seronegative. The nucleotide sequence reads as follows: TGCAGCGTGGCTCAAACAGGCGTCCAAGAGACCCAGTACTTC. Its amino acids are CSVAQTGVQETQYF.